This paragraph reports one TCR beta chain. Its specificity is unknown. The data are from a study of T-cell memory formation after mild COVID-19. Study-wide findings and caveats: The pre-infection memory compartment contained some responding clones, suggesting cross-reactive memory joined.

Via MiXCR, TCRdb re-called the 5' RACE reads, giving one row per CDR3 protein. The profile covers 120,000 or so distinct CDR3 sequences, with 15% to 20% appearing a single time and 5% to 5.5% taken by the ten largest. This clonotype was sampled from a man between 18 and 29 years old who had mild COVID-19 (a few samples of this study predate the infection). Cell type and time point are not known. Sequencing input: PBMCs or a T cell subset sorted from them (not recorded which).

For the CDR3, the DNA is TGCAGCGTTGATCCCGACAGGGGGGGCTTTGGTGAAGCTTTCTTT. It yields the protein CSVDPDRGGFGEAFF. The rearrangement joins TRBV29-1 to TRBJ1-1; 9 nucleotides line up with TRBD1. The CDR3 is 15 amino acids. CDR1 SQVTM and CDR2 ANQGSEA come from the germline V gene. J was trimmed by 7 bases and V by 3 bases; bases with no gene match: 12.